Here is one T cell receptor (beta chain) with its context. Germline CDR1 is SGHTA and CDR2 is FQGNSA. CDR3 length: 13 amino acids. Unmatched junction bases numbered 2, after V lost 6 bases and J lost 1 base. The entry originates in a study of OX40 agonist ivuxolimab in advanced cancers. Across the whole study: Ivuxolimab, an antibody acting as an agonist of OX40 (CD134), was used to treat patients.

Sequencing was performed with immunoSEQ multiplex PCR; in TCRdb, only in-frame clones are kept and a portion is missing. The sample lists more than 55,000 clones, 86% occurring once. The genes are TRBV7-2 and TRBJ1-1, with 7 nucleotides matching TRBD1. Sample: CD4+ or CD8+ T cells sorted from blood, taken in a trial of the OX40 agonist ivuxolimab. The TCR was taken from an adult with an advanced solid tumor such as melanoma, head and neck, liver or kidney cancer. The CDR3 DNA reads TGTGCCAGCAGAAGACAGGGGAACACTGAAGCTTTCTTT. Amino acid sequence: CASRRQGNTEAFF. Based on the CDR3 plus reference TRBV7-2 and TRBJ1-1, the full variable domain is GAGVSQSPSNKVTEKGKDVELRCDPISGHTALYWYRQSLGQGLEFLIYFQGNSAPDKSGLPSDRFSAERTGGSVSTLTIQRTQQEDSAVYLCASRRQGNTEAFFGQGTRLTVV.